These 3 T cell receptor beta chains originate from one sample sequenced in a study of regulatory T cells in long-lasting Graves disease. Regarding time point: newly diagnosed GD, antithyroid drugs for less than 3 months. PBMC-derived RNA was used for the TCR library. CDR3 regions were amplified by Arm-PCR using iRepertoire HTBI primers to build TCR beta libraries. TCRdb analysed the multiplex PCR reads with MiXCR anew, one entry per CDR3 protein. In the table there are almost 450,000 distinct CDR3 sequences, roughly 17% of which are singletons. These same records also appear under a second study, on T cells in Graves' hyperthyroidism and ophthalmopathy.

Sequences were derived from peripheral blood mononuclear cells (PBMCs), sampled at new diagnosis, from a patient treated with antithyroid drugs. The receptors stem from a woman in her twenties or thirties with Graves disease.

This clonotype has just a few counts. The chain joins TRBV4-1 to TRBJ2-3; TRBD2 might be the D (5 bases). The V gene's germline CDR1 is MGHRA and CDR2 YSYEKL. V lost 1 base and J 0 bases, leaving 11 bases between the germline ends. The CDR3 has 16 residues. The CDR3 spells CASSQAAGGSTDTQYF. CDR3 DNA: TGCGCCAGCAGCCAAGCGGCAGGAGGAAGCACAGATACGCAGTATTTT.

In this sample, this clonotype turned up many times. CDR3 residues: CASSRQTEETQYF. CDR3 bases: TGTGCCAGCAGCCGACAGACTGAAGAGACCCAGTACTTC. The chain carries TRBV11-2 and TRBJ2-5; D perhaps matches TRBD1 (5 bases). Germline CDR1 reads SGHAT; CDR2 reads FQNNGV. CDR3 length: 13 residues. V was clipped by 5 bases and J by 3 bases, with 10 bases between them.

This clonotype was counted a few times. The chain carries TRBV2 and TRBJ2-1; 14 bases map to TRBD2. The V gene end was trimmed by 7 bases and the J gene end by 9 bases; junction bases not matched to a gene: 5. CDR3 length: 14 residues. Germline V CDR1 and CDR2: SNHLY, FYNNEI. DNA for the CDR3: TGTGCCAGCAAGGGACTAGCGGGAGCTCTTGAGCAGTTCTTC. Translated: CASKGLAGALEQFF.